The 4 T cell receptor beta chains given below trace back to one sample, sequenced in a study of Tregs in tolerant kidney transplant recipients. The repertoire was sequenced with immunoSEQ multiplex PCR; TCRdb's copy has only in-frame clones and lacks some. This table has tens of thousands of clones, roughly 95% appearing once. These receptors lack a known antigen. Sequenced material: Tregs from blood cultured with allogeneic cells. Every receptor here comes from a human donor in good health.

The chain combines TRBV2 with TRBJ1-5, with 11 bases fitting TRBD1. The CDR3 runs 13 residues. V trimming: 6 bases; J trimming: 6 bases; junction bases outside the gene matches: 1. Germline V gives CDR1 SNHLY, CDR2 FYNNEI. Here the CDR3 reads CASRGQGVQPQHF. The CDR3 DNA follows: TGTGCCAGCAGGGGACAGGGGGTTCAGCCCCAGCATTTT.

This chain joins TRBV18 and TRBJ2-7; D is unresolved. Trimming left V 0 bases short and J 2 bases short, with 11 bases between. Germline-derived CDR1 and CDR2 are KGHSH and LQKENI. The CDR3 covers 15 residues. The CDR3 nucleotides are TGTGCCAGCTCACCACCGGTGGGAAGAGCCTACGAGCAGTACTTC. This translates into CASSPPVGRAYEQYF.

This clone has a handful of counts. This rearrangement joins TRBV2 to TRBJ1-4; a possible D gene is TRBD1 (6 bases). Trimming pared 6 bases from V and 7 bases from J, leaving 18 bases between. CDR3 length: 15 residues. Germline loops: CDR1 SNHLY, CDR2 FYNNEI. Here the CDR3 reads CASSVSGGRGEKLFF. DNA of the CDR3: TGTGCCAGCAGCGTTTCGGGGGGCCGGGGTGAAAAACTGTTTTTT. Based on the CDR3 plus reference TRBV2 and TRBJ1-4, the full variable domain is EPEVTQTPSHQVTQMGQEVILRCVPISNHLYFYWYRQILGQKVEFLVSFYNNEISEKSEIFDDQFSVERPDGSNFTLKIRSTKLEDSAMYFCASSVSGGRGEKLFFGSGTQLSVL.

This chain connects TRBV6-6 to TRBJ1-4, with D possibly TRBD1 on 5 matching bases. Germline V gives CDR1 MNHNY, CDR2 SVGAGI (reference sequence). Trimming took off 9 bases at V and 0 bases at J, with 11 bases between the two ends. This CDR3 contains 14 residues. The CDR3 coding sequence is TGTGCCAGTCAAGGGGCATCAACTAATGAAAAACTGTTTTTT. Translation: CASQGASTNEKLFF.